The entry that follows covers one TCR beta chain sequence. The specificity of this receptor is unknown. Qualities for individual bases were not recorded, and no much larger clone is one base off. The time point label for this specimen denotes: 12 to 13 months on ibrutinib. Roughly 2 micrograms of genomic DNA were extracted from cryopreserved PBMCs for TCR beta library preparation. High-throughput TCR beta sequencing was performed on longitudinal blood samples from CLL patients receiving ibrutinib monotherapy. The patients were enrolled in a single-center, open-label phase 2 trial of ibrutinib monotherapy. This sample is part of a study of cytotoxic CD8 clonotypes in ibrutinib-treated CLL (dated by TCRdb to the early 2020s). Context from the whole study: The cohort was composed of around twelve relapsed/refractory and about 15 treatment-naive patients; IGHV unmutated status was identified in 17 patients. Response samples were obtained after a median of 12 months of treatment, with a range of about 6 to 36 months. On average, each sample yielded hundreds of thousands of productive templates and about 95,000 productive rearrangements. Longitudinal samples were obtainable from about 30% of the 86 participants in the trial. Cryopreserved peripheral blood mononuclear cells were collected at three points: before therapy, at response, and at either sustained remission or disease progression. Responses were partial in approximately 24 patients and complete in 2; after median about 70 months follow-up, about 14 stayed in remission and 12 progressed. All remission and progressive disease samples were collected while patients were still receiving ibrutinib. What the authors observed across the whole study: Public clonotypes were rare and either shrank or stayed stable during treatment, and the rise in clonality at ibrutinib response reflected expansion of private clonotypes. At baseline, clonality was higher than in age-matched healthy donors and showed a strong correlation with circulating CD8+ T-cell counts. At ibrutinib response clonality went up, during sustained remission it held steady, and at progression it dropped back toward baseline. Lymph node repertoires were not examined, and the timing of sampling was not matched between patients in sustained remission and those whose disease progressed.

CDR1 is given as GTSNPN and CDR2 as SVGIG, both from the germline V gene (reference sequence). The CDR3 sequence holds 17 residues, the cysteine and phenylalanine included. The DNA shown is the 51-base CDR3, in frame from base 1. Clipping removes 3 bases from V and 2 bases from J, with 8 as the unmatched junction base count. On a MiSeq, deep resolution sequencing aimed for a depth between 1 in 1 million and 1 in 200,000 T cells, with each clonotype covered approximately 10x on average. The immunoSEQ hsTCRB Kit was used to generate TCR beta libraries. Turning to the authors' computational methods: Data were analyzed with ImmunoSEQ Data Assistant and ImmunoSEQ Analyzer, with V, D and J genes assigned per IMGT definitions. Clonality, with values ranging from 0 to 1, was calculated as one minus the normalized Shannon entropy of productive rearrangement frequencies. Only overrepresented clonotypes making up at least 0.05% of the repertoire of each patient were included in the public clonotype analysis. Repertoires from 10 to 15 age-matched healthy donors in immuneACCESS were used as clonality controls. The immuneACCESS repertoire file appears here via TCRdb, limited to in-frame rearrangements. These files lack a portion of the clones; in checked studies, under half of the deficit traces to unresolved V genes, and the cause of the others is not known. V and J calls and clone size come straight from that table; D and trimming were deduced from the DNA. Within this sample are some 200,000 clones, with 79% of them counted one time only. The ten largest clonotypes hold more than 9.5% of the sample.

The source was PBMCs, collected after 12 months of ibrutinib treatment. The sequence is built from TRBV30 and TRBJ1-5, with 12 bases matching TRBD1. This receptor was obtained from a human donor with chronic lymphocytic leukemia. In nucleotides, the sequence is TGTGCCTGGAGCCGGGACAGGGGGCCTGGGGGCAATCAGCCCCAGCATTTT. Protein translation: CAWSRDRGPGGNQPQHF.